This T cell receptor beta chain originates from a study of T cells after yellow fever vaccination. This clonotype was counted ten times or more. Points from the study as a whole: Post-booster samples contained most primary-vaccination clones (around 95% CD4, around 88% CD8). Abundant clonotypes (contaminants from the bulk population) could be present in FACS-sorted repertoires.

Germline-derived CDR1 and CDR2 are MNHEY and SVGAGI. The junction had 10 bases not matched to a gene; V was cut back by 10 bases and J by 0 bases. The CDR3 contains 15 residues. TCRdb passed the 5' RACE reads through MiXCR, listing each CDR3 protein once. The sample yields approximately 12,000 distinct CDR3 sequences, about 5.3% seen once. The chain employs TRBV6-5 and TRBJ2-7, with 9 bases aligning to TRBD2. Sequences were derived from PBMCs, either bulk or a sorted T-cell subset (CD4+, CD8+, memory, or dextramer-sorted; not recorded which), sampled 45 days after the yellow fever booster vaccination. The sequence derives from a man in his thirties or forties who received the YFV17D yellow fever vaccine. The CDR3 loop is CATRGLATISYEQYF. CDR3 nucleotides: TGTGCCACCCGAGGACTAGCGACGATCTCCTACGAGCAGTACTTC.